The rows below give T cell receptor beta chains drawn from one sample of a study of shared clonotypes between healthy human individuals. Profiled with immunoSEQ multiplex PCR; TCRdb holds only in-frame clones, not every one. In the table there are about 2.4 million clones, approximately 93% of which are singletons. The material sequenced was naive CD4+ T cells from PBMCs. Receptors were obtained from a man aged 18 to 30 in good health. Some clones in this sample may be carry-over from other donors' samples. The CDR3 runs from the conserved cysteine through the conserved F or W. The order of the fields is D gene, V gene, J gene, clone size, CDR3 DNA, CDR3 protein. D genes are given only for firm matches. Clone size is stated in some rows and not others, as once, few, many or a class when expanded.

d_gene: TRBD1
v_gene: TRBV6-5
j_gene: TRBJ2-7
abundance: -
CDR3nt: TGTGCCAGCACCCTTGGGACAGGATTGTCCTACGAGCAGTACTTC
CDR3aa: CASTLGTGLSYEQYF

d_gene: TRBD2
v_gene: TRBV5-4
j_gene: TRBJ2-3
abundance: -
CDR3nt: TGTGCCAGCAGCCCCTCGCTAGCGGACAACACAGATACGCAGTATTTT
CDR3aa: CASSPSLADNTDTQYF

d_gene: -
v_gene: TRBV19
j_gene: TRBJ2-3
abundance: -
CDR3nt: TGTGCCAGTAAAGCAGGGGTTAGCACAGATACGCAGTATTTT
CDR3aa: CASKAGVSTDTQYF

d_gene: -
v_gene: TRBV10-2
j_gene: TRBJ2-7
abundance: -
CDR3nt: TGCGCCAGCACCCCAGGGGTCTACGAGCAGTACTTC
CDR3aa: CASTPGVYEQYF

d_gene: -
v_gene: TRBV28
j_gene: TRBJ2-7
abundance: -
CDR3nt: TGTGCCAGCAGTTTAGTTTTACGCAGGGAGCAGTACTTC
CDR3aa: CASSLVLRREQYF

d_gene: -
v_gene: TRBV13
j_gene: TRBJ1-2
abundance: -
CDR3nt: TGTGCCAGCAGCTTAGTTGCTTCCCCCCACTGGGCTAACTATGGCTACACCTTC
CDR3aa: CASSLVASPHWANYGYTF

d_gene: -
v_gene: TRBV30
j_gene: TRBJ2-3
abundance: -
CDR3nt: TGTGCCTGGAGTAAGGAGCTTAGGGCCAATACGCAGTATTTT
CDR3aa: CAWSKELRANTQYF

d_gene: TRBD1
v_gene: TRBV7-8
j_gene: TRBJ1-4
abundance: -
CDR3nt: TGTGCCAGCAGCTTAGCGCTTTCTACAGGGGGGGAAAAACTGTTTTTT
CDR3aa: CASSLALSTGGEKLFF

d_gene: -
v_gene: TRBV5-1
j_gene: TRBJ2-1
abundance: -
CDR3nt: TGCGCCAGCAGCTTGACGGACTCGGGTGAGCAGTTCTTC
CDR3aa: CASSLTDSGEQFF

d_gene: -
v_gene: TRBV18
j_gene: TRBJ2-7
abundance: -
CDR3nt: TGTGCCAGCTCACCGGGCCAAAACTACGAGCAGTACTTC
CDR3aa: CASSPGQNYEQYF

d_gene: -
v_gene: TRBV6-5
j_gene: TRBJ2-1
abundance: -
CDR3nt: TGTGCCAGCAGTTACTCCGGGAGCACCTACAATGAGCAGTTCTTC
CDR3aa: CASSYSGSTYNEQFF

d_gene: -
v_gene: TRBV30
j_gene: TRBJ2-7
abundance: once
CDR3nt: TGTGCCTGGAGTTCCCTAGCGAACTCCTACGAGCAGTACTTC
CDR3aa: CAWSSLANSYEQYF

d_gene: -
v_gene: TRBV5-6
j_gene: TRBJ2-6
abundance: once
CDR3nt: TGTGCCAGCAGCTTGACAGCCTCTGGGGCCAACGTCCTGACTTTC
CDR3aa: CASSLTASGANVLTF

d_gene: TRBD2
v_gene: TRBV7-3
j_gene: TRBJ2-1
abundance: -
CDR3nt: TGTGCCAGCAGCCAGAATCTCCGGACTAGCGGGAGAACCCTGGTCTATGAGCAGTTCTTC
CDR3aa: CASSQNLRTSGRTLVYEQFF

d_gene: -
v_gene: TRBV7-9
j_gene: TRBJ2-3
abundance: -
CDR3nt: TGTGCCAGCAGCTTTACAAGTGGGCAGTATTTT
CDR3aa: CASSFTSGQYF

d_gene: -
v_gene: TRBV6-5
j_gene: TRBJ1-2
abundance: -
CDR3nt: TGTGCCAGCAGTTACTCGGGGGGTAACTATGGCTACACCTTC
CDR3aa: CASSYSGGNYGYTF

d_gene: -
v_gene: TRBV15
j_gene: TRBJ1-1
abundance: -
CDR3nt: TGTGCCACGAAATCGGGGCTGAACACTGAAGCTTTCTTT
CDR3aa: CATKSGLNTEAFF

d_gene: -
v_gene: TRBV5-1
j_gene: TRBJ1-2
abundance: -
CDR3nt: TGCGCCAGCAGCTTGTACCAGGGCGATGGCTACACCTTC
CDR3aa: CASSLYQGDGYTF

d_gene: TRBD1
v_gene: TRBV19
j_gene: TRBJ1-4
abundance: -
CDR3nt: TGTGCCAGTAGCCCAGGGGGCTCTGGTGAAAAACTGTTTTTT
CDR3aa: CASSPGGSGEKLFF

d_gene: -
v_gene: TRBV15
j_gene: TRBJ2-7
abundance: -
CDR3nt: TGTGCCACCAGCCGGAGCCGTACGAGCCCCTACGAGCAGTACTTC
CDR3aa: CATSRSRTSPYEQYF

d_gene: -
v_gene: TRBV19
j_gene: TRBJ1-2
abundance: -
CDR3nt: TGTGCCAGTAGTAAGACCCCCGGGGCGGCCTATGGCTACACCTTC
CDR3aa: CASSKTPGAAYGYTF

d_gene: -
v_gene: TRBV18
j_gene: TRBJ2-7
abundance: -
CDR3nt: TGTGCCAGCTCACCGGCAGGTTACGAGCAGTACTTC
CDR3aa: CASSPAGYEQYF

d_gene: TRBD1
v_gene: TRBV2
j_gene: TRBJ2-3
abundance: -
CDR3nt: TGTGCCAGCAGTGAAGCGGGACAGGGCACAGATACGCAGTATTTT
CDR3aa: CASSEAGQGTDTQYF

d_gene: TRBD2
v_gene: TRBV15
j_gene: TRBJ2-1
abundance: once
CDR3nt: TGTGCCACCAGCCGAGCCCTCTTAGCGGGGGGCTACAATGAGCAGTTCTTC
CDR3aa: CATSRALLAGGYNEQFF

d_gene: TRBD2
v_gene: TRBV7-2
j_gene: TRBJ2-5
abundance: once
CDR3nt: TGTGCCAGCAGCTTGACTAGCGGGATTGGGGAGACCCAGTACTTC
CDR3aa: CASSLTSGIGETQYF

d_gene: -
v_gene: TRBV7-2
j_gene: TRBJ2-3
abundance: -
CDR3nt: TGTGCCAGCAGCTTAGCGTTGGCGGAGGGCACAGATACGCAGTATTTT
CDR3aa: CASSLALAEGTDTQYF